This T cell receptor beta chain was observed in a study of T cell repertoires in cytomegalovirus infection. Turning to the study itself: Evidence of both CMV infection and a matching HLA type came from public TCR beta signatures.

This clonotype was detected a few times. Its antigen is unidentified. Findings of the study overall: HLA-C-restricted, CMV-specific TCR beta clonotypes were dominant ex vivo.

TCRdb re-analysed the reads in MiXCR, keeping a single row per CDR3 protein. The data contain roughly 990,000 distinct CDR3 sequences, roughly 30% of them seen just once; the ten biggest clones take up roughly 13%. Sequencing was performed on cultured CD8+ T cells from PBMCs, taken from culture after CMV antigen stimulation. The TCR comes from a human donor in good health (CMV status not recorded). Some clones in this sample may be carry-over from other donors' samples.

The CDR3, as DNA: TGTGCCAGCAGCCCAGGCCAGGGTCCTCCTGTTAATTCACCCCTCCACTTT. As protein: CASSPGQGPPVNSPLHF. This sequence joins TRBV7-9 and TRBJ1-6; D may be TRBD1 (5 bases). The V end lost 5 bases, the J end lost 6 bases, and 20 bases lay between the germline ends. From germline, CDR1 is SEHNR and CDR2 FQNEAQ (reference sequence). The CDR3 covers 17 residues.